This T cell receptor beta chain emerged from a study of early T cells in non-severe SARS-CoV-2 infection. Study context: Sequenced bulk RNA came from whole blood that was unsorted, and chains were unpaired. Points from the study as a whole: Private and CD4 specificities were missed by VDJdb matching, which favored anti-spike CD8 responses.

From germline, CDR1 is KGHSH and CDR2 LQKENI. The V end was cut by 4 bases, the J end by 3 bases, with 16 bases between. The CDR3 runs 15 residues. This clonotype was seen a few times. What it recognizes is unknown. In the library, individual cDNA molecules carried attached unique molecular identifiers. TCRdb re-called the 5' RACE reads through MiXCR, storing one row per CDR3 protein. The sample includes 55,000 to 75,000 distinct CDR3 sequences, less than 9.5% of them seen just once. The TCR sequence derives from an adult who was a healthcare worker with PCR-confirmed SARS-CoV-2 infection or an uninfected control (not recorded which). Specimen: whole blood. The chain links TRBV18 to TRBJ2-7; tentatively, D is TRBD2 (7 bases). For the CDR3, the DNA is TGTGCCAGCTCACGAACACAGGGAGGGAGCTACGAGCAGTACTTC. As protein: CASSRTQGGSYEQYF.